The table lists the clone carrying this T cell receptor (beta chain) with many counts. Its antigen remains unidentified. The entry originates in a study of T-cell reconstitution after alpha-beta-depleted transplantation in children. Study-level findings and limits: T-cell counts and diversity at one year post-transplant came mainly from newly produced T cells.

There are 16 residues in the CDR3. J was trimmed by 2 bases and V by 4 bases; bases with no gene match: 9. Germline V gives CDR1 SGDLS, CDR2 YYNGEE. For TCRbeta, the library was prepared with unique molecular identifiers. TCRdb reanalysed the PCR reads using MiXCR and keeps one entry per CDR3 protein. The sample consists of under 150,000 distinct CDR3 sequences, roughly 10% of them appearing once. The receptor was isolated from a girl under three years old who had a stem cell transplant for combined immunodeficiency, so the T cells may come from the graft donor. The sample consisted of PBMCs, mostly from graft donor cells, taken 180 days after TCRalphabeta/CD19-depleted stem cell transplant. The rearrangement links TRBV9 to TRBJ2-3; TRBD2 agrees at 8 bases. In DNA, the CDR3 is TGTGCCAGCAGCCCATATAGCGGGGCATTCACAGATACGCAGTATTTT. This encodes CASSPYSGAFTDTQYF.